What follows are 5 T cell receptor beta chains derived from one specimen sequenced in a study of blood T cell repertoires in COVID-19. Profiling relied on immunoSEQ multiplex PCR, and the TCRdb table lists in-frame clones only, not all of them. The sample shows 260,000 or so clones, 80% to 90% of them seen only once. The sequenced material came from peripheral blood. These TCRs come from a woman in her 70s with acute or convalescent COVID-19.

The chain is built from TRBV23-1 and TRBJ1-5; a possible D gene is TRBD1 (5 bases). TRBV23-1 is an ORF for which the function is uncertain. The CDR3 has 14 residues. Trimming stripped 10 bases from V and 1 base from J, with 14 bases between. The CDR3 spells CATPGGGSNQPQHF. DNA for the CDR3: TGCGCCACACCGGGGGGGGGAAGCAATCAGCCCCAGCATTTT.

V usage is TRBV7-2 and J usage is TRBJ2-5, with 11 bases lining up with TRBD1. From germline, CDR1 is SGHTA and CDR2 FQGNSA. This CDR3 region has 15 residues. V lost 5 bases and J lost 4; bases outside the gene matches: 6. The CDR3 nucleotides are TGTGCCAGCAGCGTCGGGACAGGGGGAATAGAGACCCAGTACTTC. Translating it yields CASSVGTGGIETQYF.

The rearrangement uses TRBV9 and TRBJ1-6; D is unresolved. The CDR3 sequence is 13 residues long. V lost 1 base, J lost 8 bases, and 7 bases lay in between. The germline V gene has CDR1 SGDLS and CDR2 YYNGEE. The chain's CDR3 is CASSVIVDSPLHF. The CDR3 DNA is TGTGCCAGCAGCGTAATAGTTGATTCACCCCTCCACTTT.

This chain links TRBV6-5 with TRBJ2-5; TRBD1 matches 7 bases. The ends lost 6 bases at V and 2 bases at J; junction bases unmatched: 6. Germline assignment: CDR1 MNHEY and CDR2 SVGAGI. CDR3 size: 14 residues. The CDR3 protein is CASSLPGQQETQYF. CDR3 nucleotides: TGTGCCAGCAGCCTTCCGGGACAGCAAGAGACCCAGTACTTC.

The genes are TRBV28 and TRBJ1-4, with TRBD1 matching 8 bases. CDR3 length: 15 amino acids. J was trimmed by 7 bases and V by 3 bases; bases with no gene match: 7. The V gene's germline CDR1 is MDHEN and CDR2 SYDVKM. CDR3 nucleotides: TGTGCCAGCAGTTTTCAGGGGGCAGGAGGTGAAAAACTGTTTTTT. Protein: CASSFQGAGGEKLFF.